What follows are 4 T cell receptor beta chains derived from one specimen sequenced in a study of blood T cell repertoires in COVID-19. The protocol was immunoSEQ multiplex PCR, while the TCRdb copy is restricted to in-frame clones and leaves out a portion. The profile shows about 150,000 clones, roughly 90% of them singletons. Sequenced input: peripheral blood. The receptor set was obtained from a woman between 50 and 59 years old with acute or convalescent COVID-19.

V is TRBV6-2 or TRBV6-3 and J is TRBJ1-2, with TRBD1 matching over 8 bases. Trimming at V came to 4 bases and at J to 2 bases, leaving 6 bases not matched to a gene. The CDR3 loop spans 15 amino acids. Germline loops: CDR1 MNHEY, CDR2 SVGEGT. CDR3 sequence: CASSFMTGANYGYTF. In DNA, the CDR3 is TGTGCCAGCAGTTTTATGACAGGGGCGAACTATGGCTACACCTTC.

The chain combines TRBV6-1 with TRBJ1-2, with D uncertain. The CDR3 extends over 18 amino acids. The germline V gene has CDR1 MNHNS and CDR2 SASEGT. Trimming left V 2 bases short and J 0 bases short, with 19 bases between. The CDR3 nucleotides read TGTGCCAGCAGTGAATCCCTGCCCGAGGGCCGACCTAACTATGGCTACACCTTC. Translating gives CASSESLPEGRPNYGYTF.

CDR3 coding DNA: TGTGCCAGCTCACAGGGGGCAGGGACTGAAGCTTTCTTT. This codes for CASSQGAGTEAFF. This rearrangement joins TRBV18 to TRBJ1-1; 7 nucleotides agree with TRBD1. Germline V gene sequence: CDR1 KGHSH, CDR2 LQKENI. V gave up 4 bases and J gave up 5 bases; unmatched junction bases: 4. This CDR3 is 13 amino acids long.

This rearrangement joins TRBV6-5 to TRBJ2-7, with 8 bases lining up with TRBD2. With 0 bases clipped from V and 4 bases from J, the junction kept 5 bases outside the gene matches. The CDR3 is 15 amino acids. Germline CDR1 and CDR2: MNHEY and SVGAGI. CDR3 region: CASSYSAGLGYEQYF. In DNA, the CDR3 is TGTGCCAGCAGTTACTCTGCGGGACTAGGATACGAGCAGTACTTC.